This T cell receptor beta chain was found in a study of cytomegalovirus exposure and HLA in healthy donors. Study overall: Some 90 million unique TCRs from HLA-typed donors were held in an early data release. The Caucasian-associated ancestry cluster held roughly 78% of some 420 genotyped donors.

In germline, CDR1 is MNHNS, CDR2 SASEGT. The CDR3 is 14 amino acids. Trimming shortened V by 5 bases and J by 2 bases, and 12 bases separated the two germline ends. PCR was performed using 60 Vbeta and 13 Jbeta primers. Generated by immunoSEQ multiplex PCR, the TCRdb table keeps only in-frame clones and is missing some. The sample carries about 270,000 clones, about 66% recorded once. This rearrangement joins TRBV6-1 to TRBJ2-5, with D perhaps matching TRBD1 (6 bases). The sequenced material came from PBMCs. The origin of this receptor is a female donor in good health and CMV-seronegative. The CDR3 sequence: CASSNRATQETQYF. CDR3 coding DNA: TGTGCCAGCAGTAACAGGGCTACGCAAGAGACCCAGTACTTC.